This T cell receptor (beta chain) comes out of a study of blood T cell repertoires in COVID-19. The overall study: Samples came from the United States, Italy and Spain, spanning acute and convalescent COVID-19. The cDNA or gDNA used as material had been derived from T cells, B-cell-depleted T cells, or PBMCs.

V gave up 6 bases and J gave up 9 bases, with 18 bases separating them. The V gene's germline CDR1 is MNHEY and CDR2 SMNVEV (reference sequence). The CDR3 sequence is 13 residues long. Repertoires were generated with immunoSEQ multiplex PCR, while TCRdb's copy carries only in-frame clones and drops some. The sample consists of roughly 15,000 clones, approximately 81% of them appearing once. Sequenced sample: peripheral blood. The receptor was isolated from a human donor in a cohort sampled during active COVID-19. The V call is TRBV27, the J call TRBJ2-7, with D unresolved. The CDR3: CASSLVTGVGQYF. For the CDR3, the DNA is TGTGCCAGCAGCCTTGTAACTGGAGTGGGGCAGTACTTC.